The 23 T cell receptor beta chains listed next were all sequenced from one sample in a study of identical twins. MiXCR, applied by TCRdb to the 5' RACE reads, yields one record per CDR3 protein. There are some 460,000 distinct CDR3 sequences in the sample; 13% to 15% occur only once, and approximately 0.52% lies in the top ten. This same sample was also taken into another study, of yellow fever vaccine responses in identical twins.

The sample taken for sequencing was CD4+ T cells sorted from blood. Receptor source: a woman aged 18-29 years in good health.

The chain's CDR3 is CASRRLSTGSIRETEAFF. The CDR3 coding sequence is TGTGCCAGCAGGCGATTGTCGACAGGCTCTATACGGGAAACTGAAGCTTTCTTT. The rearrangement links TRBV12-3 or TRBV12-4 to TRBJ1-1; a weak D match, TRBD1 (6 bases). The CDR3 has 18 amino acids. Trimming took off 6 bases at V and 5 bases at J, with 28 bases between the two ends.

In this sample, this clonotype turned up a few times. This sequence joins TRBV3-1 and TRBJ1-4; the D is unclear. The germline CDR1 and CDR2 sequences are LGHDT and YNNKEL (reference sequence). This CDR3 has 17 residues. Trimming took off 0 bases at V and 8 bases at J, with 19 bases between the two ends. The CDR3 nucleotides are TGTGCCAGCAGCCAAGAAGGGAGAGGGCCCGGGCGGGAAAAACTGTTTTTT. Translated: CASSQEGRGPGREKLFF.

This clonotype occurred many times. This chain connects TRBV4-2 to TRBJ2-7; D may be TRBD1 (5 bases). CDR1 is LGHNA, CDR2 YNFKEQ, per germline. The CDR3 has 16 residues. V lost 0 bases and J 2 bases, leaving 14 bases between the germline ends. The CDR3 loop reads CASSQDQSGFPYEQYF. In nucleotides, the CDR3 is TGTGCCAGCAGCCAAGATCAATCAGGGTTTCCCTACGAGCAGTACTTC.

CDR3 nucleotides: TGTGCCAGCAGCTTTACGATCGGGGAGCTGTTTTTT. Protein: CASSFTIGELFF. The gene calls are TRBV11-3 and TRBJ2-2; no clear D gene. The V end was cut by 3 bases, the J end by 7 bases, with 6 bases between. Germline assignment: CDR1 SGHNT and CDR2 YENEEA. This CDR3 has 12 amino acids. Variable domain in full (rest from reference TRBV11-3 and TRBJ2-2): EAGVVQSPRYKIIEKKQPVAFWCNPISGHNTLYWYLQNLGQGPELLIRYENEEAVDDSQLPKDRFSAERLKGVDSTLKIQPAELGDSAVYLCASSFTIGELFFGEGSRLTVL.

The table lists this clonotype with many counts. The chain combines TRBV3-1 with TRBJ2-7, with 8 bases matching TRBD2. The CDR3 consists of 15 residues. The germline V gene has CDR1 LGHDT and CDR2 YNNKEL (reference sequence). Trimming took 5 bases from V and 5 from J; bases not matched to a gene: 11. CDR3 sequence (DNA): TGTGCCAGCAGCAACCATGGGACTAGTACCCACGAGCAGTACTTC. It yields the protein CASSNHGTSTHEQYF.

This rearrangement joins TRBV5-1 to TRBJ2-3, with 9 bases lining up with TRBD1. The V segment lost 4 bases and the J segment 3 bases; nucleotides outside the gene matches: 6. The CDR3 contains 15 residues. The V gene's germline CDR1 is SGHRS and CDR2 YFSETQ. The CDR3 DNA sequence: TGCGCCAGCAGCCGGACAGGGGATACTACAGATACGCAGTATTTT. Protein sequence: CASSRTGDTTDTQYF.

As concerns this clonotype: Compared with germline, one end of the junction differs, possibly owing to a read error. V gene TRBV7-7 combines with J gene TRBJ2-5; 7 nucleotides match TRBD2. Germline V lookup: CDR1 SSHAT, CDR2 FNYEAQ (reference sequence). CDR3 length equals 16 residues. The CDR3 sequence: CASSPLYAGDWETQYF. The CDR3 nucleotides read TGTGCTAGCAGCCCTCTGTACGCGGGAGATTGGGAGACCCAGTACTTC.

This rearrangement joins TRBV20-1 to TRBJ1-1; 7 bases align to TRBD1. Trimming removed 3 bases from V and 1 base from J; junction bases left unmatched: 2. Germline loops: CDR1 DFQATT, CDR2 SNEGSKA (reference sequence). This CDR3 comprises 13 residues. Here the CDR3 reads CSASWTGNTEAFF. CDR3 DNA: TGCAGTGCTAGCTGGACAGGGAACACTGAAGCTTTCTTT.

This clonotype was picked up a small number of times. The chain combines TRBV15 with TRBJ2-7, with 7 bases aligning to TRBD1. CDR1 is LNHNV, CDR2 YYDKDF, per germline (reference sequence). The CDR3 is made up of 14 amino acids. J lost 5 bases, V lost 3 bases, and 7 bases had no gene match. The CDR3 protein is CATSSDRVRDEQYF. The DNA of the CDR3 is TGTGCCACCAGCAGTGACAGGGTGAGAGACGAGCAGTACTTC. The whole variable domain, filled in from reference TRBV15 and TRBJ2-7, reads DAMVIQNPRYQVTQFGKPVTLSCSQTLNHNVMYWYQQKSSQAPKLLFHYYDKDFNNEADTPDNFQSRRPNTSFCFLDIRSPGLGDTAMYLCATSSDRVRDEQYFGPGTRLTVT.

There are a few counts of this clonotype. The chain employs TRBV4-1 and TRBJ2-1; D remains ambiguous. Trimming shortened V by 4 bases and J by 8 bases, and 9 bases separated the two germline ends. CDR1 is MGHRA, CDR2 YSYEKL, per germline. This CDR3 is built from 12 residues. The CDR3 is CASSRVDDEQFF. Written as DNA, the CDR3 is TGCGCCAGCAGCCGCGTGGACGATGAGCAGTTCTTC.

This clonotype showed up many times. The chain joins TRBV12-3 or TRBV12-4 to TRBJ2-1; D is possibly TRBD2 (5 bases). The V and J ends lost 5 bases and 8 bases respectively, with 13 bases between them. The CDR3 consists of 13 residues. The CDR3 loop is CASSTRTLDEQFF. The DNA of the CDR3 is TGTGCCAGCAGTACCCGGACTTTGGATGAGCAGTTCTTC.

This clonotype occurred a few times. CDR3 in DNA: TGTGCCACTTCGAAGGGGGAGACGCAGTATTTT. Residues: CATSKGETQYF. This rearrangement joins TRBV6-2 or TRBV6-3 to TRBJ2-3; the D gene is possibly TRBD1 (6 bases). Germline values: CDR1 MNHEY, CDR2 SVGEGT. V lost 10 bases to trimming and J lost 9 bases, with 14 bases between them. CDR3 length: 11 residues.

This clonotype came up a few times. This chain's CDR3 is CASSLGWGLLGDTQYF. The CDR3 DNA is TGTGCCAGCAGCTTAGGATGGGGACTTTTAGGAGATACGCAGTATTTT. The V call is TRBV9, the J call TRBJ2-3; the D gene is possibly TRBD2 (6 bases). With 4 bases removed from V and 5 bases from J, the gap between germline ends came to 20 bases. Per germline, CDR1 SGDLS and CDR2 YYNGEE. This CDR3 region has 16 residues.

This clonotype occurred a few times. The chain employs TRBV20-1 and TRBJ2-5, with no clear D. CDR3 length: 11 residues. V lost 0 bases and J 5 bases, leaving 4 bases between the germline ends. Germline values: CDR1 DFQATT, CDR2 SNEGSKA (reference sequence). The CDR3 region has the DNA TGCAGTGCTAGAGAATGGGAGACCCAGTACTTC. This sequence encodes CSAREWETQYF.

The sample holds many counts of this clonotype. The chain couples TRBV24-1 to TRBJ2-6; 9 bases are shared with TRBD2. There are 14 residues in the CDR3. Germline-derived CDR1 and CDR2 are KGHDR and SFDVKD. V trimming: 9 bases; J trimming: 6 bases; junction bases outside the gene matches: 5. The CDR3 nucleotides are TGTGCCACCGGAGCGGGGGGCCTGGCCAACGTCCTGACTTTC. Its translation is CATGAGGLANVLTF.

The CDR3 sequence is CASSYPWGRDQNEQFF. The CDR3 region has the DNA TGTGCCAGCAGTTACCCCTGGGGCAGGGACCAAAATGAGCAGTTCTTC. The chain combines TRBV6-2 or TRBV6-3 with TRBJ2-1; D could derive from TRBD1 or TRBD2 (5 bases each). Trimming removed 2 bases at V and 7 bases at J, with 18 bases between. Looked up from germline, CDR1 is MNHEY and CDR2 is SVGEGT. This CDR3 spans 16 amino acids.

The V gene is TRBV20-1, the J gene TRBJ2-5; the match to TRBD2 covers 9 bases. CDR1 is DFQATT and CDR2 is SNEGSKA in the germline V gene (reference sequence). The CDR3 runs to 13 residues. The CDR3 reads CSTPRGGLETQYF. The DNA for the CDR3 is TGCAGCACTCCGCGGGGGGGCCTAGAGACCCAGTACTTC.

In this sample, this clonotype turned up a few times. The gene calls are TRBV6-2 or TRBV6-3 and TRBJ2-6; 9 bases line up with TRBD2. The V gene end was trimmed by 4 bases and the J gene end by 2 bases; junction bases not matched to a gene: 3. The CDR3 sequence is 16 residues long. Per germline, CDR1 MNHEY and CDR2 SVGEGT. Here the CDR3 DNA reads TGTGCCAGCAGTTTAGCGGGAGTCCCTGGGGCCAACGTCCTGACTTTC. As protein: CASSLAGVPGANVLTF.

The CDR3 DNA reads as TGTGCCAGCAGTGCTGTCGGGGGGGCCAACGTCCTGACTTTC. This sequence encodes CASSAVGGANVLTF. The V and J genes are TRBV6-1 and TRBJ2-6; unclear D gene. Germline CDR1 reads MNHNS; CDR2 reads SASEGT. Trimming took 4 bases from V and 4 from J, leaving 8 bases between them. The CDR3 is 14 residues long.

This clonotype was picked up many times. The chain is built from TRBV4-2 and TRBJ2-1, with 11 bases aligning to TRBD2. J was trimmed by 1 base and V by 6 bases; bases with no gene match: 5. The CDR3 is made up of 16 amino acids. CDR1 and CDR2 from the germline V gene are LGHNA and YNFKEQ. The CDR3 is CASSLAGGRSYNEQFF. CDR3 DNA sequence: TGTGCCAGCAGTCTAGCGGGAGGAAGGTCCTACAATGAGCAGTTCTTC.

This clonotype was seen at least ten times. For the CDR3, the DNA is TGTGCCAGCAGTTACGCGGGGGGGCGCTCCTATAATTCACCCCTCCACTTT. It translates to CASSYAGGRSYNSPLHF. The gene calls are TRBV6-5 and TRBJ1-6; possible D gene TRBD1, 6 bases. The CDR3 length is 17 residues. The V end was cut by 2 bases, the J end by 0 bases, with 11 bases between. Germline V CDR1 and CDR2: MNHEY, SVGAGI.

The rearrangement uses TRBV5-1 and TRBJ2-2, with 10 bases identical to TRBD2. Trimming removed 2 bases from V and 4 bases from J; junction bases left unmatched: 5. Germline CDR1 is SGHRS and CDR2 is YFSETQ. The CDR3 has 16 residues. CDR3 bases: TGCGCCAGCAGCTTAAGCGGGAGGGGAGGCACCGGGGAGCTGTTTTTT. Translating gives CASSLSGRGGTGELFF.

This chain connects TRBV7-8 to TRBJ1-1, with 7 bases matching TRBD1. The CDR3 runs 14 residues. Per germline, CDR1 SGHVS and CDR2 FQNEAQ. The J segment lost 4 bases and the V segment lost 5 bases, leaving 7 bases of the junction unmatched. The CDR3 sequence: CASSPRDRATEAFF. CDR3 nucleotide sequence: TGTGCCAGCAGCCCAAGAGACAGGGCCACTGAAGCTTTCTTT.